The rows below give T cell receptor beta chains drawn from one sample of a study of blood T cell repertoires in COVID-19. Sequenced by immunoSEQ multiplex PCR; TCRdb stores in-frame clones only, minus some. The sample carries some 400,000 clones, 70% to 90% recorded once. Sequenced material: peripheral blood. The source is an older woman with COVID-19, enrolled during active disease. Each CDR3 is given with its conserved first and last residue. The order of the fields is J gene, clone size, V gene, D gene, CDR3 DNA, CDR3 protein. A D gene is named only where the DNA matches it firmly. Rows give clone size only sometimes, using once, few, many, or a class for an expanded clone.

>TRBJ1-4|NA|TRBV5-1|TRBD1
TGCGCCAGCAGCTTGGGGGACAGGCATGAAAAACTGTTTTTT
CASSLGDRHEKLFF
>TRBJ2-3|NA|TRBV3-1/TRBV3-2|NA
TGTGCCAGCAGAGGAGGGGGCACAGATACGCAGTATTTT
CASRGGGTDTQYF
>TRBJ2-5|few|TRBV9|NA
TGTGCCAGCAGCGTGGAGGGGGAGACCCAGTACTTC
CASSVEGETQYF
>TRBJ2-1|NA|TRBV5-1|TRBD2
TGCGCCAGCAGTCCTCTAGCGGGATATGTAAATGAGCAGTTCTTC
CASSPLAGYVNEQFF
>TRBJ1-5|NA|TRBV18|NA
TGTGCCAGCTCCCGGACGGCTACGGGACAGCCCCAGCATTTT
CASSRTATGQPQHF
>TRBJ2-2|NA|TRBV6-6|NA
TGTGCCAGCAGTAGGGCCCGGCGGGGGCCCCCCGGGGAGCTGTTTTTT
CASSRARRGPPGELFF
>TRBJ1-4|few|TRBV7-9|NA
TGTGCCAGCAGCTTACAGGCGCTTAATGAAAAACTGTTTTTT
CASSLQALNEKLFF
>TRBJ1-1|few|TRBV27|NA
TGTGCCAGCAGATCTGTGAACACTGAAGCTTTCTTT
CASRSVNTEAFF
>TRBJ2-1|once|TRBV10-3|NA
TGTGCCATCAGTGAGTCTAAGGGCAGGGCCGATGAGCAGTTCTTC
CAISESKGRADEQFF
>TRBJ1-1|NA|TRBV19|TRBD1
TGTGCCAGTAGTCCCGGACAGGGGGACACTGAAGCTTTCTTT
CASSPGQGDTEAFF
>TRBJ2-3|NA|TRBV11-2|TRBD2
TGTGCCAGCAACCTGCCCGGGAGGGATACGCAGTATTTT
CASNLPGRDTQYF
>TRBJ2-5|NA|TRBV5-1|TRBD2
TGCGCCAGTCGGCCAGCGGGGGGATGGGAGGAGACCCAGTACTTC
CASRPAGGWEETQYF
>TRBJ1-3|once|TRBV4-1|TRBD1
TGCGCCAGCAGCCCGGGACAGAAAATCTCTGGAAACACCATATATTTT
CASSPGQKISGNTIYF
>TRBJ1-1|NA|TRBV10-2|NA
TGCGCCAGCAGTTCTATTACAGGGAACACTGAAGCTTTCTTT
CASSSITGNTEAFF
>TRBJ1-1|NA|TRBV7-2|NA
TGTGCCAGCAGCTTACGGGCGGGGGTCACGAACACTGAAGCTTTCTTT
CASSLRAGVTNTEAFF
>TRBJ1-3|few|TRBV5-6|NA
TGTGCCAGCAGCTTGGTGACCAGGGGATTCGGTATTTCTGGAAACACCATATATTTT
CASSLVTRGFGISGNTIYF
>TRBJ2-3|NA|TRBV10-3|NA
TGTGCCATCAGTGAGTCCGCGGTAAGCACAGATACGCAGTATTTT
CAISESAVSTDTQYF
>TRBJ1-2|NA|TRBV6-1|NA
TGTGCCAGCAGTGAATCAGGGAACTATGGCTACACCTTC
CASSESGNYGYTF
>TRBJ2-3|once|TRBV11-2|TRBD2
TGTGCCAGCAGCGCCCTCTTTGGCGGGGGGGGCACAGATACGCAGTATTTT
CASSALFGGGGTDTQYF
>TRBJ2-5|once|TRBV5-1|NA
TGCGCCAGCAGTCCCGCGCGATCTCTGTGGGAGACCCAGTACTTC
CASSPARSLWETQYF
>TRBJ2-3|NA|TRBV3-1/TRBV3-2|NA
TGTGCCAGCAGCTTAAGCACCGTCGATACGCAGTATTTT
CASSLSTVDTQYF
>TRBJ1-2|NA|TRBV23-1|TRBD1
TGCGCCAGCAGTCAATCCGGAGAGACAGGGGTAATTCGCTATGGCTACACCTTC
CASSQSGETGVIRYGYTF
>TRBJ1-1|NA|TRBV6-5|TRBD1
TGTGCCAGCAGCTGGACAGGGTTGCGAACTGAAGCTTTCTTT
CASSWTGLRTEAFF
>TRBJ1-6|NA|TRBV2|NA
TGTGCCAGCAGACTCGGGACGTCGGGGGGGCCCCTCCACTTT
CASRLGTSGGPLHF
>TRBJ1-1|many|TRBV19|NA
TGTGCCAGTAGAACAGGGCAGAACACTGAAGCTTTCTTT
CASRTGQNTEAFF
>TRBJ2-1|NA|TRBV4-1|TRBD1
TGCGCCAGCAGCCAAGATAACTTGGGTCAGGGGGCCTACAATGAGCAGTTCTTC
CASSQDNLGQGAYNEQFF
>TRBJ2-7|NA|TRBV10-1|TRBD1
TGCGCCAGCAGACGACCTACAGGGGGACCCTACGAGCAGTACTTC
CASRRPTGGPYEQYF
>TRBJ1-4|NA|TRBV6-6|NA
TGTGCCAGCAGTTACTATGGACCGGGAGAAAAACTGTTTTTT
CASSYYGPGEKLFF
>TRBJ2-5|NA|TRBV15|TRBD1
TGTGCCACCAGCAGAGGCCGACAGGGGGAGGAGACCCAGTACTTC
CATSRGRQGEETQYF
>TRBJ2-1|NA|TRBV20-1|NA
TGCAGTGCTAGTCAGACAGACAATGAGCAGTTCTTC
CSASQTDNEQFF
>TRBJ1-1|NA|TRBV19|TRBD1
TGTGCCAGTAGGGACAGGGATACGAACACTGAAGCTTTCTTT
CASRDRDTNTEAFF
>TRBJ2-3|NA|TRBV6-1|NA
TGTGCCAGCAGTGAAAGCGGACGTAATACGCAGTATTTT
CASSESGRNTQYF
>TRBJ1-3|NA|TRBV19|TRBD1
TGTGCCAGTAGTATTGACAGGGTGTCTGGAAACACCATATATTTT
CASSIDRVSGNTIYF
>TRBJ2-5|NA|TRBV28|NA
TGTGCCAGCAGTATTAGGACACCCCCGGAGACCCAGTACTTC
CASSIRTPPETQYF
>TRBJ1-2|NA|TRBV5-1|TRBD1
TGCGCCAGCAGCTTGGATACGGATTTCCCCCGGGACAGGGTGGAGGATGGCTACACCTTC
CASSLDTDFPRDRVEDGYTF
>TRBJ1-2|NA|TRBV27|TRBD1
TGTGCCAGCAGTGAGCATCCGGGACAGGGGGCTGGCGGCTACACCTTC
CASSEHPGQGAGGYTF
>TRBJ2-7|NA|TRBV28|NA
TGTGCCAGCAGCCATCCACTAGGCTACGAGCAGTACTTC
CASSHPLGYEQYF
>TRBJ1-1|NA|TRBV29-1|TRBD1
TGCAGCGTTACAGGGGGGATGAACACTGAAGCTTTCTTT
CSVTGGMNTEAFF
>TRBJ1-5|once|TRBV6-5|TRBD1
TGTGCCAGCAGTTCTGGACAGGGGAACAATCAGCCCCAGCATTTT
CASSSGQGNNQPQHF
>TRBJ1-4|NA|TRBV12-5|TRBD1
TGTGCTAGTGGTACGGACAGGGGGCCCGCTGATGAAAAACTGTTTTTT
CASGTDRGPADEKLFF
>TRBJ2-5|once|TRBV6-1|NA
TGTGCCAGCAGTGAAGCGCGAAGGGGTCCGGAGACCCAGTACTTC
CASSEARRGPETQYF
>TRBJ2-1|NA|TRBV28|TRBD1
TGTGCCAGCTCATCCCAAGGGACAGCCAGCTCCTACAATGAGCAGTTCTTC
CASSSQGTASSYNEQFF
>TRBJ1-4|NA|TRBV5-4|NA
TGTGCCAGCAGCTCAGGGGTCACTAATGAAAAACTGTTTTTT
CASSSGVTNEKLFF
>TRBJ1-2|NA|TRBV19|NA
TGTGCCAGTAGTTTGACAGGCGATATCTATGGCTACACCTTC
CASSLTGDIYGYTF
>TRBJ2-5|NA|TRBV21-1|NA
TGTGCCAGCAGCCAAGGGGAAGCAGGTAGACTAAAAGAGACCCAGTACTTC
CASSQGEAGRLKETQYF
>TRBJ1-4|NA|TRBV2|NA
TGTGCCAGCAGTGCAGAATTTACAACTAATGAAAAACTGTTTTTT
CASSAEFTTNEKLFF
>TRBJ1-6|NA|TRBV6-1|NA
TGTGCCAGCAGTAAAGGAATGAGCTCCTATAATTCACCCCTCCACTTT
CASSKGMSSYNSPLHF
>TRBJ2-7|many|TRBV7-2|NA
TGTGCCAGCAGCTTGCCGGACATCTCCTACGAGCAGTACTTC
CASSLPDISYEQYF
>TRBJ1-6|NA|TRBV7-6|NA
TGTGCCAGCAGCCTAGGAGGCGCGGTACCCCTCCACTTT
CASSLGGAVPLHF
>TRBJ2-7|NA|TRBV7-9|NA
TGTGCCAGCAGCTTAGGTTCAGGACAGATAATCTACGAGCAGTACTTC
CASSLGSGQIIYEQYF
>TRBJ1-1|NA|TRBV29-1|TRBD1
TGCAGCCCTGACAGGGAAGGAACTGAAGCTTTCTTT
CSPDREGTEAFF